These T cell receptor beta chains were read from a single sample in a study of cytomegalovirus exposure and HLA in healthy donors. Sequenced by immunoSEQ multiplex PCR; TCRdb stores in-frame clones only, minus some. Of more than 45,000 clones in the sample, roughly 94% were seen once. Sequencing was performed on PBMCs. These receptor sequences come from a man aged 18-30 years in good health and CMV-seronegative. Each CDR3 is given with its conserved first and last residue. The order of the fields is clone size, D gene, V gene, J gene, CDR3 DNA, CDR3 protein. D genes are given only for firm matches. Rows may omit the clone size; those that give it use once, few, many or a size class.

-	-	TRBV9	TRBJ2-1	TGTGCCAGCAGCGTCGGGGGAGGGACAGGCGATGAGCAGTTCTTC	CASSVGGGTGDEQFF
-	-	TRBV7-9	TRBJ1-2	TGTGCCAGCAGCCATCTAGGACAGATAACTAACTATGGCTACACCTTC	CASSHLGQITNYGYTF
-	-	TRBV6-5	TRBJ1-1	TGTGCCAGCAGTTATCTGGGGGGGAACACTGAAGCTTTCTTT	CASSYLGGNTEAFF
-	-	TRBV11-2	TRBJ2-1	TGTGCCAGCAGCTTAGGCGCCGGGGGCGGGAGCAATGAGCAGTTCTTC	CASSLGAGGGSNEQFF
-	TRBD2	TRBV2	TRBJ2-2	TGTGCCAGCAGTGAACCTCCGGGACTAACGAACACCGGGGAGCTGTTTTTT	CASSEPPGLTNTGELFF
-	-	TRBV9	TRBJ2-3	TGTGCCAGCAGCGTAGGGGGGGACCACACAGATACGCAGTATTTT	CASSVGGDHTDTQYF
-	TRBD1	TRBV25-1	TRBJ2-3	TGTGCCAGCAGTGCCGGGCAGGGGGCTACGGGGGCAGATACGCAGTATTTT	CASSAGQGATGADTQYF
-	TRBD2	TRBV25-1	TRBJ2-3	TGTGCCAGCAGTGTAGGCGGGAGCTACACAGATACGCAGTATTTT	CASSVGGSYTDTQYF
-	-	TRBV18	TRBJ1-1	TGTGCCAGCTCACCCGCGGGGGCCCCTGAAGCTTTCTTT	CASSPAGAPEAFF
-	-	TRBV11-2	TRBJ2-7	TGTGCCAGCAGGAGAACAGGGCCGCACGAGCAGTACTTC	CASRRTGPHEQYF
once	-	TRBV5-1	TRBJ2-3	TGCGCCAGCAGCTTGGGGGGCAAACCCACAGATACGCAGTATTTT	CASSLGGKPTDTQYF
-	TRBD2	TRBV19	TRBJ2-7	TGTGCCAGTAGTATACTAGCGGGATCTTTCTACGAGCAGTACTTC	CASSILAGSFYEQYF
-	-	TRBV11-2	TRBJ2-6	TGTGCCAGCAGCTCCCTCGGCTCTGGGGCCAACGTCCTGACTTTC	CASSSLGSGANVLTF
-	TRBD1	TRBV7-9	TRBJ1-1	TGTGCCAGCAGCTTACCCGGGACAGGGGGCACTGAAGCTTTCTTT	CASSLPGTGGTEAFF
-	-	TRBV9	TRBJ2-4	TGTGCCAGCAGCGGAGATCCGGGGGCCAAAAACATTCAGTACTTC	CASSGDPGAKNIQYF
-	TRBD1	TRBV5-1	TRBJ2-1	TGCGCCAGCAGCTTGAACGGACAGGGGGACAATGAGCAGTTCTTC	CASSLNGQGDNEQFF
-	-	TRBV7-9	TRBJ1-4	TGTGCCAGCAGCACAACCCACGGGGGGCCTGAAAAACTGTTTTTT	CASSTTHGGPEKLFF
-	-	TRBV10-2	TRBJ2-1	TGCGCCAGCAGTGGGCTAGCAGCTTACAATGAGCAGTTCTTC	CASSGLAAYNEQFF
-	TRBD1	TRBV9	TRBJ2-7	TGTGCCAGCAGCGGGACGGGACAGTCCCTAAGTGAGCAGTACTTC	CASSGTGQSLSEQYF
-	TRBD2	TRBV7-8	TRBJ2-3	TGTGCCAGCAGCCCATTCGGTCTAGCGGGGGAAGAGTGGGGCACAGATACGCAGTATTTT	CASSPFGLAGEEWGTDTQYF
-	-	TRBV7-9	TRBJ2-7	TGTGCCAGCAGCACCTGGAGGGGGTCAGGGGGGAACTACGAGCAGTACTTC	CASSTWRGSGGNYEQYF
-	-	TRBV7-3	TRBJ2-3	TGTGCCAGCAGCTTACTAGGCGGGAGCACAGATACGCAGTATTTT	CASSLLGGSTDTQYF
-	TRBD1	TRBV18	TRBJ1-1	TGTGCCAGCCGTCCTCCGGGACAGGGGAGGAGGACTGAAGCTTTCTTT	CASRPPGQGRRTEAFF
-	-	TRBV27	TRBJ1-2	TGTGCCAGCAGTTTAACAGGTATCTCTGGCTACACCTTC	CASSLTGISGYTF